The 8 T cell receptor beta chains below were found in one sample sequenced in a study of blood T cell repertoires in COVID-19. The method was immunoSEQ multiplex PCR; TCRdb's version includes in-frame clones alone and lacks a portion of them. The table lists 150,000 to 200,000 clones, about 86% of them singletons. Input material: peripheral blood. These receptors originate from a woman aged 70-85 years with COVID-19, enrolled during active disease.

The CDR3 region is CASSLLQGTSADTQYF. In DNA form, the CDR3 reads TGCGCCAGCAGCTTGTTGCAGGGGACCAGCGCAGATACGCAGTATTTT. The gene calls are TRBV5-1 and TRBJ2-3; TRBD1 is a possible D gene (6 bases). Germline assignment: CDR1 SGHRS and CDR2 YFSETQ. The CDR3 totals 16 residues. The V gene lost 1 base and the J gene lost 4 bases, with 16 bases spanning the gap.

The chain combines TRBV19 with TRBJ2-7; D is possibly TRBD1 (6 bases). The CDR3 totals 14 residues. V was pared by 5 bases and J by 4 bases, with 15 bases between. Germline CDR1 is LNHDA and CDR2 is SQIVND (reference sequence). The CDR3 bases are TGTGCCAGTAGTGGGGGCCTCCTGGTGTACGAGCAGTACTTC. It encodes CASSGGLLVYEQYF. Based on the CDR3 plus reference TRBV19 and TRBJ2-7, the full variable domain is DGGITQSPKYLFRKEGQNVTLSCEQNLNHDAMYWYRQDPGQGLRLIYYSQIVNDFQKGDIAEGYSVSREKKESFPLTVTSAQKNPTAFYLCASSGGLLVYEQYFGPGTRLTVT.

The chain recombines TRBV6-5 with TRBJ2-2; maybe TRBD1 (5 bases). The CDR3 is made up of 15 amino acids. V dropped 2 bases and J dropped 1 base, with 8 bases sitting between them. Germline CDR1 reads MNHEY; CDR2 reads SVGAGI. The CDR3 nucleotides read TGTGCCAGCAGTTACAGAGACAGGAACACCGGGGAGCTGTTTTTT. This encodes CASSYRDRNTGELFF.

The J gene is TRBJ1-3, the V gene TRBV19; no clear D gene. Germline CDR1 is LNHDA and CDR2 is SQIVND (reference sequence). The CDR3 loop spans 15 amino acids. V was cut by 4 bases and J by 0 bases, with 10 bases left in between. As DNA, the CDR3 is TGTGCCAGTAGTACGGTTCGGGGCTCTGGAAACACCATATATTTT. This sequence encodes CASSTVRGSGNTIYF.

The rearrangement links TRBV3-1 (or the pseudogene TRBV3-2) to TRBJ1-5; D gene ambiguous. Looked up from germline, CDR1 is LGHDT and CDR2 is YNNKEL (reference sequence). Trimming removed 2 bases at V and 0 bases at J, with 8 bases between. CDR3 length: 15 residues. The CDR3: CASSQMAYSNQPQHF. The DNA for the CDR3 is TGTGCCAGCAGCCAAATGGCATATAGCAATCAGCCCCAGCATTTT.

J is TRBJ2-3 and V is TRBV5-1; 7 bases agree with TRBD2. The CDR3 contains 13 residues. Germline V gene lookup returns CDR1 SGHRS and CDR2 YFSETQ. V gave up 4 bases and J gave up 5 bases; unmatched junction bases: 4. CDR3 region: CASSGIAGDTQYF. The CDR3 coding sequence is TGCGCCAGCAGCGGCATAGCGGGAGATACGCAGTATTTT. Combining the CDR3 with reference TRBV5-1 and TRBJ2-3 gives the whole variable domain KAGVTQTPRYLIKTRGQQVTLSCSPISGHRSVSWYQQTPGQGLQFLFEYFSETQRNKGNFPGRFSGRQFSNSRSEMNVSTLELGDSALYLCASSGIAGDTQYFGPGTRLTVL.

DNA of the CDR3: TGTGCCAGCAGCCCATACACTAGCGGACGTCCCTCCTACAATGAGCAGTTCTTC. It translates to CASSPYTSGRPSYNEQFF. The chain employs TRBV7-3 and TRBJ2-1; 8 nucleotides align to TRBD2. Germline CDR1 is SGHTA and CDR2 is FQGTGA. The V segment lost 5 bases and the J segment 0 bases; nucleotides outside the gene matches: 12. This CDR3 has 18 residues.

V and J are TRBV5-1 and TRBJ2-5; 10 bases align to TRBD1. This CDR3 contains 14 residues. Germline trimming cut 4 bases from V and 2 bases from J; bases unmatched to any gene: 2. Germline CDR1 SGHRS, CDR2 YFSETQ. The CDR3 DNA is TGCGCCAGCAGCAGGACAGGGGGGCAAGAGACCCAGTACTTC. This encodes CASSRTGGQETQYF.